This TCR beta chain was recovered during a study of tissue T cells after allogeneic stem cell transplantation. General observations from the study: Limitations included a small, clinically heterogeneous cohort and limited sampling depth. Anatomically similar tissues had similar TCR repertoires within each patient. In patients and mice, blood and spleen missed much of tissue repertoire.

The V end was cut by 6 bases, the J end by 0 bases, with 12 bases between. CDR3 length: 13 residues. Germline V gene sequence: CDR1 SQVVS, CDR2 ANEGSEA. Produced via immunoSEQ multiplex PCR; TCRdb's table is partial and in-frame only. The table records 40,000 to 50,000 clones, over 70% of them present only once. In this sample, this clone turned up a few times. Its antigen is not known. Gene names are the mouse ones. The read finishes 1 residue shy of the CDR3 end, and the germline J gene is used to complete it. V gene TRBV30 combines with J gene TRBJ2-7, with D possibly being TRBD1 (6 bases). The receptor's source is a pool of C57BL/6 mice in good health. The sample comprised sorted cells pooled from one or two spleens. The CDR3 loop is CSSPDRSSYEQYF. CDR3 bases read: TGTAGTTCCCCTGACAGGAGCTCCTATGAACAGTAC.